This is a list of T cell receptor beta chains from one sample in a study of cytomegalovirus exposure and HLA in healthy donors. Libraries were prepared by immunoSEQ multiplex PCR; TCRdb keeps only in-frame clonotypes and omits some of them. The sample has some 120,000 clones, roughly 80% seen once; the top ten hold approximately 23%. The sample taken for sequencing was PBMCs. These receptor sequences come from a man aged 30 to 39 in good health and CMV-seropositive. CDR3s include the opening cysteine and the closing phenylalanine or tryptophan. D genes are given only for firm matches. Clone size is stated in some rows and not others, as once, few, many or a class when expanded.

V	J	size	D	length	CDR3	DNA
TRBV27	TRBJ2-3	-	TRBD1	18	CASSLKGADLIRTDTQYF	TGTGCCAGCAGTTTGAAGGGGGCCGACCTGATACGCACAGATACGCAGTATTTT
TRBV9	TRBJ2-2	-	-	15	CASSVAQGNTGELFF	TGTGCCAGCAGCGTTGCCCAGGGCAACACCGGGGAGCTGTTTTTT
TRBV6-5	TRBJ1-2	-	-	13	CASTRDFGYGYTF	TGTGCCAGCACCAGGGATTTTGGCTATGGCTACACCTTC
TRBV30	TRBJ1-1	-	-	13	CAWSVSVNTEAFF	TGTGCCTGGAGTGTATCGGTTAACACTGAAGCTTTCTTT
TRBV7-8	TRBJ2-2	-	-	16	CASSSPRGDNTGELFF	TGTGCCAGCAGCTCACCTCGCGGGGACAACACCGGGGAGCTGTTTTTT
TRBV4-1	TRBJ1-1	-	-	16	CASSQRVIPGGTEAFF	TGCGCCAGCAGCCAAAGGGTCATCCCCGGAGGGACTGAAGCTTTCTTT
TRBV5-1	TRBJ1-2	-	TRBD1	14	CASSLGDRGPGYTF	TGCGCCAGCAGCTTGGGGGACAGGGGGCCTGGCTACACCTTC
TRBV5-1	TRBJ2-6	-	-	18	CASSLAARVLSGANVLTF	TGCGCCAGCAGCCTGGCGGCCAGGGTTCTCTCTGGGGCCAACGTCCTGACTTTC
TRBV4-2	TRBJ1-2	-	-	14	CASSPEGPRDGYTF	TGTGCCAGCAGCCCGGAGGGTCCCCGCGACGGCTACACCTTC
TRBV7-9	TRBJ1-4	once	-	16	CASSLGSWQGGEKLFF	TGTGCCAGCAGCTTAGGTAGTTGGCAGGGAGGTGAAAAACTGTTTTTT
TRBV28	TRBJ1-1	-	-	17	CASSSSWSPGPAGEAFF	TGTGCCAGCAGTTCCTCGTGGTCACCAGGCCCGGCGGGAGAAGCTTTCTTT
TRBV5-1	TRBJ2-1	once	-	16	CASSVSGGMSYNEQFF	TGCGCCAGCAGCGTGTCGGGGGGCATGTCCTACAATGAGCAGTTCTTC
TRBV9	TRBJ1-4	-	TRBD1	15	CASSVTGATNEKLFF	TGTGCCAGCAGCGTAACAGGGGCAACTAATGAAAAACTGTTTTTT
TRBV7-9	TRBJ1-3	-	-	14	CASSFEGPGNTIYF	TGTGCCAGCAGCTTTGAGGGCCCCGGAAACACCATATATTTT
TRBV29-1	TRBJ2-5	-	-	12	CSVEGGPETQYF	TGCAGCGTCGAGGGGGGGCCAGAGACCCAGTACTTC
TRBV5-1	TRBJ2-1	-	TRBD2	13	CASSRDYHNEQFF	TGCGCCAGCAGCCGGGACTACCACAATGAGCAGTTCTTC
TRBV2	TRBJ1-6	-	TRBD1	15	CASSVGTGAGSPLHF	TGTGCCAGCAGTGTGGGGACAGGGGCAGGCTCACCCCTCCACTTT
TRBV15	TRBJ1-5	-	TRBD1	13	CASRTGMNQPQHF	TGTGCCAGCCGGACAGGGATGAATCAGCCCCAGCATTTT
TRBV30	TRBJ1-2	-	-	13	CAWSRTFNYGYTF	TGTGCCTGGAGTAGAACTTTTAACTATGGCTACACCTTC
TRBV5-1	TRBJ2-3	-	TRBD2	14	CASKVSGSTDTQYF	TGCGCCAGCAAGGTTAGCGGGAGCACAGATACGCAGTATTTT
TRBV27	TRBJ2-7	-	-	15	CASSRTAAYSYEQYF	TGTGCCAGCAGTCGAACAGCTGCCTACTCCTACGAGCAGTACTTC
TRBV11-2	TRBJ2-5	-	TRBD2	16	CASSRTPAGARETQYF	TGTGCCAGCAGCCGGACCCCAGCGGGGGCTCGAGAGACCCAGTACTTC
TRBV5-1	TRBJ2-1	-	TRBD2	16	CASSSGLAGVTGEQFF	TGCGCCAGCAGCTCGGGACTAGCGGGGGTAACGGGTGAGCAGTTCTTC
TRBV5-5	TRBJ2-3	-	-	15	CASSPAGLGKDTQYF	TGTGCCAGCAGCCCTGCGGGGCTGGGGAAGGATACGCAGTATTTT
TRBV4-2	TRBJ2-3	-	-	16	CASSPRLPIGADTQYF	TGTGCCAGCAGCCCACGACTACCGATTGGGGCAGATACGCAGTATTTT
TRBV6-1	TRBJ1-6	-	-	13	CASSELGESPLHF	TGTGCCAGCAGTGAACTCGGTGAATCACCCCTCCACTTT
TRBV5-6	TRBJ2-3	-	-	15	CASSPGLYYTDTQYF	TGTGCCAGCAGCCCGGGACTTTATTACACAGATACGCAGTATTTT
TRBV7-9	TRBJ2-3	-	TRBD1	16	CASSLEKGGGTDTQYF	TGTGCCAGCAGCTTAGAAAAAGGGGGCGGCACAGATACGCAGTATTTT
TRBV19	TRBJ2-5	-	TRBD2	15	CASSRTSGYQETQYF	TGTGCCAGTAGTCGGACTAGCGGGTACCAAGAGACCCAGTACTTC
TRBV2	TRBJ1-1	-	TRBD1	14	CASRGFRDSGEAFF	TGTGCCAGCAGGGGCTTCCGGGACAGTGGTGAAGCTTTCTTT
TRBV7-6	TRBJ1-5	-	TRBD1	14	CASSLGTGLQPQHF	TGTGCCAGCAGCTTAGGGACAGGGCTTCAGCCCCAGCATTTT